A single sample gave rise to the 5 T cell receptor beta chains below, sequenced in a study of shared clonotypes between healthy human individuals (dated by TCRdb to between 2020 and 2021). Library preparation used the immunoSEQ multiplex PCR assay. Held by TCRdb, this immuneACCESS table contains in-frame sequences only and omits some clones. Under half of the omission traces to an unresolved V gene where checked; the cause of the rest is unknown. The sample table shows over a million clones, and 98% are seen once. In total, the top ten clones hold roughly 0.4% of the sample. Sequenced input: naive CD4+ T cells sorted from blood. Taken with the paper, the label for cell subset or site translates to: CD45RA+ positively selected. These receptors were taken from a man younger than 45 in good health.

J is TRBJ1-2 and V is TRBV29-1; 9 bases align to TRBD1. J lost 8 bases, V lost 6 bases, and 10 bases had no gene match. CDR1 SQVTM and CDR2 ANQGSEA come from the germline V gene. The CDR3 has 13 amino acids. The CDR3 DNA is TGCAGCGTAGACAGGGGGTCAAATGGAGGCTACACCTTC. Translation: CSVDRGSNGGYTF. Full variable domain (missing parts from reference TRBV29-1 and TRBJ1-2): SAVISQKPSRDICQRGTSLTIQCQVDSQVTMMFWYRQQPGQSLTLIATANQGSEATYESGFVIDKFPISRPNLTFSTLTVSNMSPEDSSIYLCSVDRGSNGGYTFGSGTRLTVV.

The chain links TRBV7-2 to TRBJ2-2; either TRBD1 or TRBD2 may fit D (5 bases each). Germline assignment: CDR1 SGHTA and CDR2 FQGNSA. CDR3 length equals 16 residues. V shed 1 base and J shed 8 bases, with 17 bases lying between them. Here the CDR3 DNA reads TGTGCCAGCAGCTTAGTGGGACGGGATATTCTAGGGGAGCTGTTTTTT. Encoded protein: CASSLVGRDILGELFF.

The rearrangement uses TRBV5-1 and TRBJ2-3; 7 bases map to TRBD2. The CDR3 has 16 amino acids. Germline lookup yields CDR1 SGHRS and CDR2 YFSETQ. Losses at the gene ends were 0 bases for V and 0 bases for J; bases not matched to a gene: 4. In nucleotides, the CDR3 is TGCGCCAGCAGCTTGGGTAATAGCGGGAGCACAGATACGCAGTATTTT. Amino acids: CASSLGNSGSTDTQYF.

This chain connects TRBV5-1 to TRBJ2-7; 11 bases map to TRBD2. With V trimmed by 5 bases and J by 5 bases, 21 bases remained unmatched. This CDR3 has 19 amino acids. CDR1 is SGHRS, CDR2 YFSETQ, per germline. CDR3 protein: CASSFQILSGRAFSDEQYF. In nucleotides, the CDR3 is TGCGCCAGCAGTTTTCAAATCCTTAGCGGGAGGGCGTTTTCGGACGAGCAGTACTTC.

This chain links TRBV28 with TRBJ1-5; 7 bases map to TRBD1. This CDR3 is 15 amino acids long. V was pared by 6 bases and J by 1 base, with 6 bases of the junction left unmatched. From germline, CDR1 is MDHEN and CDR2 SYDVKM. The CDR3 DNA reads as TGTGCCAGCAGCTCAGGGGGGAACAGCAATCAGCCCCAGCATTTT. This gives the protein CASSSGGNSNQPQHF.